Presented here are 14 T cell receptor beta chains from one specimen sequenced in a study of early T cells in non-severe SARS-CoV-2 infection. A single record per CDR3 protein comes from TCRdb applying MiXCR to the 5' RACE reads. The sample contains 45,000 or so distinct CDR3 sequences, under 30% of which appear only once. The input for sequencing was whole blood, taken at baseline. These receptor sequences come from an adult who was a healthcare worker with PCR-confirmed SARS-CoV-2 infection or an uninfected control (not recorded which).

This chain uses TRBV6-2 or TRBV6-3 with TRBJ2-7; TRBD1 agrees at 8 bases. V was pared by 5 bases and J by 3 bases, with 9 bases of the junction left unmatched. This CDR3 spans 15 amino acids. Germline V gene lookup returns CDR1 MNHEY and CDR2 SVGEGT. CDR3 DNA: TGTGCCAGCAGTGGCGGACAGGGTACAATCTACGAGCAGTACTTC. It specifies CASSGGQGTIYEQYF.

The chain has TRBV28 and TRBJ2-7, with a tentative D call TRBD2 (5 bases). Germline V gives CDR1 MDHEN, CDR2 SYDVKM. Trimming took off 5 bases at V and 0 bases at J, with 11 bases between the two ends. The CDR3 runs 14 residues. CDR3 in amino acids: CASSGGSNSYEQYF. The CDR3 region has the DNA TGTGCCAGCAGTGGAGGCTCGAACTCCTACGAGCAGTACTTC.

The chain has TRBV20-1 and TRBJ1-6, with D unclear. Trimming removed 6 bases from V and 0 bases from J, with 12 bases in between. The CDR3 has 15 residues. Germline V gene lookup returns CDR1 DFQATT and CDR2 SNEGSKA (reference sequence). CDR3 loop: CSALTASSYNSPLHF. In DNA, the CDR3 is TGCAGTGCCCTGACGGCTAGCTCCTATAATTCACCCCTCCACTTT.

This clonotype was found once. The chain recombines TRBV6-6 with TRBJ1-6; 7 bases are a match to TRBD1. Germline V gene sequence: CDR1 MNHNY, CDR2 SVGAGI (reference sequence). Losses at the gene ends were 2 bases for V and 7 bases for J; bases not matched to a gene: 5. CDR3 length: 15 residues. The CDR3 DNA follows: TGTGCCAGCAGTTACGCGGGACAGCAAAATTCACCCCTCCACTTT. This translates into CASSYAGQQNSPLHF.

The rearrangement uses TRBV5-6 and TRBJ1-2; no clear D gene. The germline CDR1 and CDR2 sequences are SGHDT and YYEEEE. V lost 4 bases and J 5 bases, leaving 9 bases between the germline ends. This CDR3 is built from 12 residues. CDR3 in amino acids: CASSVRNYGYTF. CDR3 in DNA: TGTGCCAGCAGCGTCAGGAATTATGGCTACACCTTC.

This sequence joins TRBV7-9 and TRBJ2-3, with TRBD1 matching over 8 bases. The V gene's germline CDR1 is SEHNR and CDR2 FQNEAQ (reference sequence). V was pared by 5 bases and J by 6 bases, with 10 bases of the junction left unmatched. The CDR3 runs 15 residues. The chain's CDR3 is CASSIDRGRSDTQYF. The CDR3 bases are TGTGCCAGCAGCATCGACAGGGGCCGGTCGGATACGCAGTATTTT.

There are a few counts of this clonotype. The chain uses TRBV3-1 and TRBJ1-6; possibly TRBD1 for D (6 bases). V lost 8 bases and J lost 7, with 15 bases in between. Germline CDR1 is LGHDT and CDR2 is YNNKEL (reference sequence). The CDR3 runs to 14 residues. Here the CDR3 DNA reads TGTGCCAGCGCGGAGGGGACATGGAATTCACCCCTCCACTTT. Translated, it gives CASAEGTWNSPLHF.

The chain employs TRBV29-1 and TRBJ1-1; D unresolved. V lost 4 bases to trimming and J lost 3 bases, with 12 bases between them. Looked up from germline, CDR1 is SQVTM and CDR2 is ANQGSEA. This CDR3 spans 13 amino acids. The CDR3 loop is CSVGSGPDTEAFF. The CDR3 DNA sequence: TGCAGCGTTGGGTCCGGCCCGGACACTGAAGCTTTCTTT.

V and J are TRBV5-1 and TRBJ1-2; D call uncertain. Germline CDR1 is SGHRS and CDR2 is YFSETQ. Trimming stripped 3 bases from V and 4 bases from J, with 13 bases between. This CDR3 region has 14 residues. The CDR3 DNA reads as TGCGCCAGCAGCTCCACCGACACCATCTATGGCTACACCTTC. Its translation: CASSSTDTIYGYTF.

A few counts support this clonotype. The chain links TRBV6-2 or TRBV6-3 to TRBJ1-2; D gene unclear. CDR1 is MNHEY and CDR2 is SVGEGT in the germline V gene. The CDR3 extends over 14 amino acids. Trimming stripped 6 bases from V and 0 bases from J, with 11 bases between. CDR3 bases: TGTGCCAGCAGAATGCGCGCAGCTAACTATGGCTACACCTTC. The encoded protein is CASRMRAANYGYTF.

The chain combines TRBV7-6 with TRBJ2-7, with 9 nucleotides matching TRBD1. The ends lost 5 bases at V and 3 bases at J; junction bases unmatched: 2. The CDR3 runs 13 residues. Germline V gene sequence: CDR1 SGHVS, CDR2 FNYEAQ. CDR3 protein: CASSGGQGYEQYF. The CDR3 region has the DNA TGTGCCAGCAGCGGGGGACAGGGCTACGAGCAGTACTTC.

In this sample, this clonotype turned up a few times. CDR3 nucleotide sequence: TGTGCCAGCAGGGGGGCAGGGTCTCCCGGGGAGCTGTTTTTT. Its translation is CASRGAGSPGELFF. This rearrangement joins TRBV7-6 to TRBJ2-2, with D maybe TRBD1 (6 bases). Between the trimmed V and J ends, which lost 6 bases and 6 bases, there was a span of 14 bases. The CDR3 consists of 14 residues. CDR1 and CDR2 (germline): SGHVS, FNYEAQ.

This clonotype was seen more than once but under ten times. This chain uses TRBV5-1 with TRBJ1-1; 8 bases are a match to TRBD1. CDR3 length equals 14 residues. Germline CDR1 is SGHRS and CDR2 is YFSETQ. The J segment lost 6 bases and the V segment lost 0 bases, leaving 4 bases of the junction unmatched. In DNA form, the CDR3 reads TGCGCCAGCAGCTTGGAGCGACAGGGGCCTGAAGCTTTCTTT. Its translation is CASSLERQGPEAFF.

The chain has TRBV5-1 and TRBJ2-7; tentative D call: TRBD1 (6 bases). Trimming left V 3 bases short and J 6 bases short, with 16 bases between. The CDR3 is 14 amino acids. From germline, CDR1 is SGHRS and CDR2 YFSETQ. The CDR3 here is CASSSEQGFREQYF. CDR3 coding DNA: TGCGCCAGCAGCTCCGAACAGGGTTTTCGCGAGCAGTACTTC.